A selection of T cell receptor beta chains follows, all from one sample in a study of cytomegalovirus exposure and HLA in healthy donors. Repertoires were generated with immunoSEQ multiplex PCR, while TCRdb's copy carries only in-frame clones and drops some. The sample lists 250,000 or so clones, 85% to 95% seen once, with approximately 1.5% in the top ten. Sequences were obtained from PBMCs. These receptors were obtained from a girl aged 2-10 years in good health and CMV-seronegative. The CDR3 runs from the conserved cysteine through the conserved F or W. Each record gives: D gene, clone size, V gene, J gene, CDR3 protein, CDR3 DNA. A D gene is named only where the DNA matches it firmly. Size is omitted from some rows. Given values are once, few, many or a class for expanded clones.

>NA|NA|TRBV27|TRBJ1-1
CASRMGGGTEAFF
TGTGCCAGCAGGATGGGGGGGGGCACTGAAGCTTTCTTT
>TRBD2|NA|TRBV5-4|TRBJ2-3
CASSLAGLPDTQYF
TGTGCCAGCAGCCTCGCGGGACTACCGGATACGCAGTATTTT
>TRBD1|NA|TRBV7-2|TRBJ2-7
CASSSALTGIYEQYF
TGTGCCAGCAGCTCGGCACTGACAGGGATCTACGAGCAGTACTTC
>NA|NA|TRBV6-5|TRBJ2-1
CASTWRREQFF
TGTGCCAGCACCTGGAGGCGCGAGCAGTTCTTC
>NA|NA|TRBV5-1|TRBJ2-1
CASSLGGRVIWNEQFF
TGCGCCAGCAGCTTGGGGGGCAGGGTAATATGGAATGAGCAGTTCTTC
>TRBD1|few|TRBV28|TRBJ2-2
CASSLRQGGGELFF
TGTGCCAGCAGTTTGAGACAGGGGGGCGGGGAGCTGTTTTTT
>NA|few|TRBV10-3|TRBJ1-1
CAISDRDTNTEAFF
TGTGCCATCAGTGACCGCGACACTAACACTGAAGCTTTCTTT
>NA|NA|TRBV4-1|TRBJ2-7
CASSLGLSLREQYF
TGCGCCAGCAGCCTCGGACTTTCTTTAAGGGAGCAGTACTTC
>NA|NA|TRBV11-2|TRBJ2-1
CASSLGVRTDKEQFF
TGTGCCAGCAGCTTAGGAGTCCGTACCGATAAAGAGCAGTTCTTC
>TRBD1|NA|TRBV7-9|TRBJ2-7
CASSRGTGNEQYF
TGTGCCAGCAGTCGAGGGACAGGGAACGAGCAGTACTTC
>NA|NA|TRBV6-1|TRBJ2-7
CASSEGGRVNSYEQYF
TGTGCCAGCAGTGAAGGCGGCAGGGTAAACTCCTACGAGCAGTACTTC
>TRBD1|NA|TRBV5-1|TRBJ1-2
CASSLGGQNYGYTF
TGCGCCAGCAGCTTGGGGGGACAGAACTATGGCTACACCTTC
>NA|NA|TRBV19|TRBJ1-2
CASSIYARDRTYGYTF
TGTGCCAGTAGTATCTACGCCCGCGACAGAACCTATGGCTACACCTTC
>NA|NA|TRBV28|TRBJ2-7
CASSSSRRVTYEQYF
TGTGCCAGCAGTTCCTCGCGGCGCGTTACCTACGAGCAGTACTTC
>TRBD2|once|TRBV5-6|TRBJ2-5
CASRTSGGEETQYF
TGTGCCAGCCGGACTAGCGGGGGGGAAGAGACCCAGTACTTC
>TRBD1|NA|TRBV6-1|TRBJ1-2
CASSQSRGLTYGYTF
TGTGCCAGCAGTCAGAGCAGGGGGTTAACCTATGGCTACACCTTC
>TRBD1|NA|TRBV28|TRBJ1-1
CASSSYGQGRTEAFF
TGTGCCAGCAGTTCCTATGGACAGGGGCGAACTGAAGCTTTCTTT
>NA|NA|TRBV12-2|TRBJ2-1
CASRSTGGSYNEQFF
TGTGCAAGTCGTTCAACAGGGGGCTCCTACAATGAGCAGTTCTTC
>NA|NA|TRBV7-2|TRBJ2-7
CASSLVASVTLSYEQYF
TGTGCCAGCAGCTTAGTGGCTAGCGTTACCCTATCCTACGAGCAGTACTTC
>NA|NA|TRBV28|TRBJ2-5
CASSFRTGKETQYF
TGTGCCAGCAGTTTCCGGACGGGGAAAGAGACCCAGTACTTC
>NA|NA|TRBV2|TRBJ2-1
CASSETPTWASSYNEQFF
TGTGCCAGCAGTGAGACGCCCACCTGGGCAAGCTCCTACAATGAGCAGTTCTTC
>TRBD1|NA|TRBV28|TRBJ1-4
CASSKNTGGNEKLFF
TGTGCCAGCAGTAAAAATACAGGGGGTAATGAAAAACTGTTTTTT
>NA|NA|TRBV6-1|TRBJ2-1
CASTRQASSYNEQFF
TGTGCCAGCACCAGACAGGCAAGCTCCTACAATGAGCAGTTCTTC
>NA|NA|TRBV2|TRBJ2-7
CASSGARVVHEQYF
TGTGCCAGCAGTGGGGCCAGGGTGGTCCACGAGCAGTACTTC
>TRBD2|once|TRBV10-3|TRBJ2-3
CAISELSGGSTDTQYF
TGTGCCATCAGTGAGTTATCGGGAGGGAGCACAGATACGCAGTATTTT
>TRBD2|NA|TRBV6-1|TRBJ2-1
CASSEARLAGGYNEQFF
TGTGCCAGCAGTGAAGCGAGACTAGCGGGGGGATACAATGAGCAGTTCTTC
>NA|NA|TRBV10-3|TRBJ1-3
CATCPRYFYGNTIYF
TGTGCCACCTGCCCCCGGTACTTCTATGGAAACACCATATATTTT
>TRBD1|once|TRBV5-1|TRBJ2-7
CASRPVGEGQADYEQYF
TGCGCCAGCAGACCCGTGGGCGAGGGACAGGCCGATTACGAGCAGTACTTC
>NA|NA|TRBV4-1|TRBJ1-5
CASSQGTELPQHNQPQHF
TGCGCCAGCAGCCAAGGGACAGAGCTACCGCAGCACAATCAGCCCCAGCATTTT
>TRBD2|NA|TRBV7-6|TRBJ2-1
CARGLGRSGEQFF
TGTGCCAGGGGACTAGGGCGGTCGGGTGAGCAGTTCTTC
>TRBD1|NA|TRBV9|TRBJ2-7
CASSEISRHPGTGVIEQYF
TGTGCCAGCAGCGAAATTAGCCGTCATCCAGGGACAGGGGTCATCGAGCAGTACTTC
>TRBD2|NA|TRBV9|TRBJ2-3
CASSVARTSADTQYF
TGTGCCAGCAGCGTAGCGAGGACTAGCGCAGATACGCAGTATTTT
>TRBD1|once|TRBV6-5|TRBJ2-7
CASSYSGGRYEQYF
TGTGCCAGCAGTTACTCAGGGGGCCGGTACGAGCAGTACTTC
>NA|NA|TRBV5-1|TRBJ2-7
CASSPTGERSYEQYF
TGCGCCAGCAGCCCCACCGGGGAGCGGAGCTACGAGCAGTACTTC
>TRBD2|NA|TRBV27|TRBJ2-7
CASSLRGLAVYEQYF
TGTGCCAGCAGTTTGCGCGGACTAGCCGTCTACGAGCAGTACTTC
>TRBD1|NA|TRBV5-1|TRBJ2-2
CASSSSEGGSGELFF
TGCGCCAGCAGCTCATCAGAAGGGGGCAGCGGGGAGCTGTTTTTT
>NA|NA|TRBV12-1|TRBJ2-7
CASSFVTGGRSHEQYF
TGTGCCAGCAGCTTTGTCACAGGGGGAAGAAGCCACGAGCAGTACTTC
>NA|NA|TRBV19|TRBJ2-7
CASRTRRAYEQYF
TGTGCCAGTAGGACGCGGCGTGCCTACGAGCAGTACTTC
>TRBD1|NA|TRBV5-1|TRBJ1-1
CASSFPGGRDTEAFF
TGCGCCAGCAGCTTTCCAGGGGGCCGGGACACTGAAGCTTTCTTT
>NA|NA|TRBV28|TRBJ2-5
CASSFVAGQLYQETQYF
TGTGCCAGCAGTTTTGTGGCAGGGCAATTGTACCAAGAGACCCAGTACTTC
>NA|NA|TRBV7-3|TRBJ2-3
CASSPKLRTQADTQYF
TGTGCCAGCAGCCCGAAACTGCGGACTCAAGCAGATACGCAGTATTTT
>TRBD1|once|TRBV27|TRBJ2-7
CATRGTGEKRNYYEQYF
TGTGCCACGCGAGGGACAGGGGAAAAAAGAAACTACTACGAGCAGTACTTC
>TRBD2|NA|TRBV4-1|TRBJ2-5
CASSQVLAGGYQETQYF
TGCGCCAGCAGCCAAGTTCTAGCGGGGGGGTACCAAGAGACCCAGTACTTC
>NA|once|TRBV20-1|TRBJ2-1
CSAGKYNEQFF
TGCAGTGCCGGGAAATACAATGAGCAGTTCTTC